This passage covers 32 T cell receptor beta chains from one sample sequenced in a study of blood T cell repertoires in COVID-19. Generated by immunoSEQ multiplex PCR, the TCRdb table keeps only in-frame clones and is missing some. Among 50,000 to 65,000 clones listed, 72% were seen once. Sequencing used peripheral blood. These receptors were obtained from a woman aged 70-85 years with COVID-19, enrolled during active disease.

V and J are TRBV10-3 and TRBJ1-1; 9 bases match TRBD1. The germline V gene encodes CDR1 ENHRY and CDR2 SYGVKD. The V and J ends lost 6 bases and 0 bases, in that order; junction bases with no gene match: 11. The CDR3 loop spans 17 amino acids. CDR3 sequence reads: CAIRGGTGFSMNTEAFF. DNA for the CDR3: TGTGCCATCAGGGGGGGGACAGGGTTTAGTATGAACACTGAAGCTTTCTTT.

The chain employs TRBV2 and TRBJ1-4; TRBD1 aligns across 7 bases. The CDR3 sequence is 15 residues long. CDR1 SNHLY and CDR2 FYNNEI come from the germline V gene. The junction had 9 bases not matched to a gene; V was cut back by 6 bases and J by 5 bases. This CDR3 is CASRVGQAQNEKLFF. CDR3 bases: TGTGCCAGCAGAGTTGGACAGGCACAGAATGAAAAACTGTTTTTT. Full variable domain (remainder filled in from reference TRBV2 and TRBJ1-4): EPEVTQTPSHQVTQMGQEVILRCVPISNHLYFYWYRQILGQKVEFLVSFYNNEISEKSEIFDDQFSVERPDGSNFTLKIRSTKLEDSAMYFCASRVGQAQNEKLFFGSGTQLSVL.

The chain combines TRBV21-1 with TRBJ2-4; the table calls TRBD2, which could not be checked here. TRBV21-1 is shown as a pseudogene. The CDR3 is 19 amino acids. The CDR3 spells CASSKSGLAGATAKNIQYF. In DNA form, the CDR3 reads TGTGCCAGCAGCAAAAGCGGACTAGCGGGAGCTACGGCCAAAAACATTCAGTACTTC.

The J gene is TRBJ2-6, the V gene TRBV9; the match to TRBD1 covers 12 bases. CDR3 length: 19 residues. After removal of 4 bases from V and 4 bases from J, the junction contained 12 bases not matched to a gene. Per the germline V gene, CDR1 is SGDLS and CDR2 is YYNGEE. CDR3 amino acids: CASSLTVGQGARGANVLTF. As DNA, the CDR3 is TGTGCCAGCAGCCTTACAGTGGGACAGGGGGCGCGAGGGGCCAACGTCCTGACTTTC.

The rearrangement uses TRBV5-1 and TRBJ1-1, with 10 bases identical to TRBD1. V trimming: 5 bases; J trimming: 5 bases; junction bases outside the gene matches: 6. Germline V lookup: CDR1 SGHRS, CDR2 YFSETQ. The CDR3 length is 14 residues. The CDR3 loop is CASRAGTGETEAFF. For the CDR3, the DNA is TGCGCCAGCAGGGCCGGGACAGGGGAAACTGAAGCTTTCTTT.

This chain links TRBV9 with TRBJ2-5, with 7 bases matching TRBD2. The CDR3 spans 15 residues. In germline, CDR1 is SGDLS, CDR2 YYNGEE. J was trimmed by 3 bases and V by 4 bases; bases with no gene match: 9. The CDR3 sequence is CASSPVGLAEETQYF. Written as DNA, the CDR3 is TGTGCCAGCAGCCCAGTCGGGCTAGCGGAAGAGACCCAGTACTTC.

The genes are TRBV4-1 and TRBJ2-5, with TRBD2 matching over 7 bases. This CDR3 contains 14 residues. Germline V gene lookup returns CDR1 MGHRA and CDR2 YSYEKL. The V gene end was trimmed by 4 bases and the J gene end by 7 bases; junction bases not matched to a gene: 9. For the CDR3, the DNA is TGCGCCAGCAGCCCCTGGGGGGGGGTAAGGACCCAGTACTTC. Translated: CASSPWGGVRTQYF.

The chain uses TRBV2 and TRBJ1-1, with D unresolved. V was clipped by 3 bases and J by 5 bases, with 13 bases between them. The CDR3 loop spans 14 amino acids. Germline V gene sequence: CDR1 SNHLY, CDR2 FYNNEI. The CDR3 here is CASSDGLGGTEAFF. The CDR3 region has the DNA TGTGCCAGCAGTGATGGGTTGGGAGGGACTGAAGCTTTCTTT. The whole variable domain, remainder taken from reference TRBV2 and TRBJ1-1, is EPEVTQTPSHQVTQMGQEVILRCVPISNHLYFYWYRQILGQKVEFLVSFYNNEISEKSEIFDDQFSVERPDGSNFTLKIRSTKLEDSAMYFCASSDGLGGTEAFFGQGTRLTVV.

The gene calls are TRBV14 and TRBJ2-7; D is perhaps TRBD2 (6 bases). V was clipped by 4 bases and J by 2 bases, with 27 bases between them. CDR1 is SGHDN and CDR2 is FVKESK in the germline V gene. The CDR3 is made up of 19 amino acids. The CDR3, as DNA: TGTGCCAGCAGCCCCTCCCCGTGGAGGGGACGGAAGCCCACCTACGAGCAGTACTTC. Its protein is CASSPSPWRGRKPTYEQYF. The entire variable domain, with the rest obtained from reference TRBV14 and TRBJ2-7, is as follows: EAGVTQFPSHSVIEKGQTVTLRCDPISGHDNLYWYRRVMGKEIKFLLHFVKESKQDESGMPNNRFLAERTGGTYSTLKVQPAELEDSGVYFCASSPSPWRGRKPTYEQYFGPGTRLTVT.

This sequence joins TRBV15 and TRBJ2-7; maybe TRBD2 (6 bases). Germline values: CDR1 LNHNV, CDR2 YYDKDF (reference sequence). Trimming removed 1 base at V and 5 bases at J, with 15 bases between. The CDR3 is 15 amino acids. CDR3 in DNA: TGTGCCACCAGCAGAGCAATGGCGGGACGAGACGAGCAGTACGTC. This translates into CATSRAMAGRDEQYV.

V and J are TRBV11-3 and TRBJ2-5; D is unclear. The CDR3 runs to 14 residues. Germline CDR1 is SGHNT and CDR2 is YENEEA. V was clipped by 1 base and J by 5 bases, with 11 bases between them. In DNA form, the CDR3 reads TGTGCCAGCAGCTTAGTAGCTACGTCGGAGACCCAGTACTTC. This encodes CASSLVATSETQYF.

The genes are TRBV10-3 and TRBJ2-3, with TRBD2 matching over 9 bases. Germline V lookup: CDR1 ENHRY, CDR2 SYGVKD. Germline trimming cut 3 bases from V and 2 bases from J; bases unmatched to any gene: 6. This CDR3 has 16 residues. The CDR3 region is CAISENSGGNTDTQYF. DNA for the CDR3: TGTGCCATCAGTGAAAATAGCGGGGGAAACACAGATACGCAGTATTTT.

CDR3: CASSTTVNYGYTF. The CDR3 DNA follows: TGTGCCAGTAGTACGACAGTTAACTATGGCTACACCTTC. This chain links TRBV19 with TRBJ1-2; possibly TRBD1 for D (5 bases). The length of the CDR3 is 13 residues. CDR1 LNHDA and CDR2 SQIVND come from the germline V gene (reference sequence). Trimming removed 4 bases at V and 1 base at J, with 7 bases between.

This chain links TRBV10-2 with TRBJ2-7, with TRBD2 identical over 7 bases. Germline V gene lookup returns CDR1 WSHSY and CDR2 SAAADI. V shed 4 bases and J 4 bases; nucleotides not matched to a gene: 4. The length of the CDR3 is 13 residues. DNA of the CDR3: TGCGCCAGCAGTGGAAGCGGGGCTTACGAGCAGTACTTC. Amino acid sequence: CASSGSGAYEQYF.

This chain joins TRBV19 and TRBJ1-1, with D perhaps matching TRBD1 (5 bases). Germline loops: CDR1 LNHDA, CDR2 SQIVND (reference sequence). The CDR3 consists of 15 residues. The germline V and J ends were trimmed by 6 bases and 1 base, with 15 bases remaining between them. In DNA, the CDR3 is TGTGCCAGTAGCCCGAACAGGTTGCCGAACACTGAAGCTTTCTTT. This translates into CASSPNRLPNTEAFF.

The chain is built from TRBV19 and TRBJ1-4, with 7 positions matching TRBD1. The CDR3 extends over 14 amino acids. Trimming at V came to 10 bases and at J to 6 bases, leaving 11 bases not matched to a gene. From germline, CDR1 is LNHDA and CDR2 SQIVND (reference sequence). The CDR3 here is CATSGTADYEKLFF. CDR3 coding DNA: TGTGCCACTTCCGGGACAGCGGATTATGAAAAACTGTTTTTT.

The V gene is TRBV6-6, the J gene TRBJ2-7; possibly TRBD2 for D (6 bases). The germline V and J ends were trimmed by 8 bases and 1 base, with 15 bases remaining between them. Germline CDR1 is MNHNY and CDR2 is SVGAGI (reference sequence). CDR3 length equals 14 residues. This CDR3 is CASDSREESYEQYF. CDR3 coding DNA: TGTGCCAGCGACTCAAGGGAGGAATCCTACGAGCAGTACTTC.

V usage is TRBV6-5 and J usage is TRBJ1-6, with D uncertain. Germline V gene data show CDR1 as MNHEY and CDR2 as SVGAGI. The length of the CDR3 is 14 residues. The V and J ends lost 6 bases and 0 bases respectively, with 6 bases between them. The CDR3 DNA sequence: TGTGCCAGCAGACCCGGCTCCTATAATTCACCCCTCCACTTT. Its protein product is CASRPGSYNSPLHF.

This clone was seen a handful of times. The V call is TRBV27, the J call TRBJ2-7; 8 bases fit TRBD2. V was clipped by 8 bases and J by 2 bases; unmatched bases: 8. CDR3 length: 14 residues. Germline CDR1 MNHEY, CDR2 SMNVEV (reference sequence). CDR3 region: CASRETSATYEQYV. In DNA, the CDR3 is TGTGCCAGCCGGGAGACTAGCGCGACCTACGAGCAGTACGTC.

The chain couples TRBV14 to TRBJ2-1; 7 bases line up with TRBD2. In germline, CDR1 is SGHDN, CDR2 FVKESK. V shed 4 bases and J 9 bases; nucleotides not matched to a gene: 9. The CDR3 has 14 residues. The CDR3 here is CASSRGLGLSEQFF. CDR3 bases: TGTGCCAGCAGCCGAGGACTAGGGCTAAGTGAGCAGTTCTTC.

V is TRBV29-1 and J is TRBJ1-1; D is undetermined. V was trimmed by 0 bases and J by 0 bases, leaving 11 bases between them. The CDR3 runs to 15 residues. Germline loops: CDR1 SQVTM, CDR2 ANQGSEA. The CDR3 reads CSVEEAGGLNTEAFF. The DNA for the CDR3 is TGCAGCGTTGAAGAGGCGGGCGGTTTGAACACTGAAGCTTTCTTT.

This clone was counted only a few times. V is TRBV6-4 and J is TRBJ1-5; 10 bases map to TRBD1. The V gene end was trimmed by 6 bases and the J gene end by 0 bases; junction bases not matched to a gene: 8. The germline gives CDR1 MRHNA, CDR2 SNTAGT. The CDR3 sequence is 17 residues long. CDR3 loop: CASRGDRGRGSNQPQHF. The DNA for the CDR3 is TGTGCCAGCAGGGGGGACAGGGGACGGGGTAGCAATCAGCCCCAGCATTTT.

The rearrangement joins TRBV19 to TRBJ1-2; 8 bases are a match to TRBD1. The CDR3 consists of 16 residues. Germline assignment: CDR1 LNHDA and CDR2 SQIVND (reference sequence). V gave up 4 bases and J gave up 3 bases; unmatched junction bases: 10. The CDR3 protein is CASSKRFGTGDYGYTF. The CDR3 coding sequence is TGTGCCAGTAGTAAGAGGTTCGGGACAGGAGACTATGGCTACACCTTC.

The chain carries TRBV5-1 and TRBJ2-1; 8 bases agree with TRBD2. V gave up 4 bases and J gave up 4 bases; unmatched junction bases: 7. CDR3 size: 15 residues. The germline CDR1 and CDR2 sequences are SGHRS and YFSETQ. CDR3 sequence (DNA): TGCGCCAGCAGCCCCCGGTTAGCGGGGTACAATGAGCAGTTCTTC. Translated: CASSPRLAGYNEQFF.

The CDR3 region is CSVGGVLTGYTF. Here the CDR3 DNA reads TGCAGCGTTGGCGGGGTACTCACTGGCTACACCTTC. The chain uses TRBV29-1 and TRBJ1-2; D is unclear. The CDR3 has 12 amino acids. The germline V gene has CDR1 SQVTM and CDR2 ANQGSEA. The germline V and J ends were trimmed by 4 bases and 7 bases, with 13 bases remaining between them. The full variable domain, rest sourced from reference TRBV29-1 and TRBJ1-2, is SAVISQKPSRDICQRGTSLTIQCQVDSQVTMMFWYRQQPGQSLTLIATANQGSEATYESGFVIDKFPISRPNLTFSTLTVSNMSPEDSSIYLCSVGGVLTGYTFGSGTRLTVV.

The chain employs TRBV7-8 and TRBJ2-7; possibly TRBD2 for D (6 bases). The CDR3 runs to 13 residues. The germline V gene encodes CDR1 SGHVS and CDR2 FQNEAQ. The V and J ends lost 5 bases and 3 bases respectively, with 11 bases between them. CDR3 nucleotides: TGTGCCAGCAGCCCCTTGGGACTCTACGAGCAGTACGTC. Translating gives CASSPLGLYEQYV.

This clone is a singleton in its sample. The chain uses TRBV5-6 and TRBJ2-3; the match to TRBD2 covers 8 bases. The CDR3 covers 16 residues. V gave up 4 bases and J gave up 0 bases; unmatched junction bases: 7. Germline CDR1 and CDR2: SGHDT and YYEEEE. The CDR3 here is CASSGLRGASTDTQYF. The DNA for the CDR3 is TGTGCCAGCAGCGGTTTGCGGGGGGCGAGCACAGATACGCAGTATTTT.

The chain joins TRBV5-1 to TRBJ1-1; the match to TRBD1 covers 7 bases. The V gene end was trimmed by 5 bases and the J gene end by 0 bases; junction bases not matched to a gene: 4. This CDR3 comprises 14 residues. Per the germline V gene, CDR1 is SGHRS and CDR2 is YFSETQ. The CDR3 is CASSWDSLNTEAFF. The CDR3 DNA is TGCGCCAGCAGTTGGGACAGCCTGAACACTGAAGCTTTCTTT.

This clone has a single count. The CDR3 nucleotides are TGTGCCAGCAGCTTAGCCAGGGCGTCTGGAAACACCATATATTTT. Translation gives CASSLARASGNTIYF. The chain uses TRBV11-2 and TRBJ1-3; a weak D match, TRBD1 (5 bases). The CDR3 loop spans 15 amino acids. The germline CDR1 and CDR2 sequences are SGHAT and FQNNGV. Trimming stripped 1 base from V and 1 base from J, with 8 bases between.

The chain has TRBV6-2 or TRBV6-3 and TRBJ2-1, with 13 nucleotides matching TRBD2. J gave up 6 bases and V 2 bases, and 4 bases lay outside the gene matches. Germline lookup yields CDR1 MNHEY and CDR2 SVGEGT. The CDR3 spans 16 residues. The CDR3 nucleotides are TGTGCCAGCAGTTACACGGGACTAGCGGGACCCAATGAGCAGTTCTTC. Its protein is CASSYTGLAGPNEQFF.

CDR3 loop: CASSDFRGRNTEAFF. The DNA of the CDR3 is TGTGCCAGCAGTGATTTCAGGGGACGGAACACTGAAGCTTTCTTT. The chain is built from TRBV25-1 and TRBJ1-1; D possibly corresponds to TRBD1 (6 bases). This CDR3 contains 15 residues. Trimming took 3 bases from V and 1 from J, leaving 12 bases between them. Germline CDR1 MGHDK, CDR2 SYGVNS.

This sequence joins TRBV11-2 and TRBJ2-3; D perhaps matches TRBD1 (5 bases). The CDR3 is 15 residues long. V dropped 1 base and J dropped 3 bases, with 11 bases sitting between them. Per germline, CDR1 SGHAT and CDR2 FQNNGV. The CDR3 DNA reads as TGTGCCAGCAGCTTAGTTTCAGGGATTACAGATACGCAGTATTTT. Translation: CASSLVSGITDTQYF.